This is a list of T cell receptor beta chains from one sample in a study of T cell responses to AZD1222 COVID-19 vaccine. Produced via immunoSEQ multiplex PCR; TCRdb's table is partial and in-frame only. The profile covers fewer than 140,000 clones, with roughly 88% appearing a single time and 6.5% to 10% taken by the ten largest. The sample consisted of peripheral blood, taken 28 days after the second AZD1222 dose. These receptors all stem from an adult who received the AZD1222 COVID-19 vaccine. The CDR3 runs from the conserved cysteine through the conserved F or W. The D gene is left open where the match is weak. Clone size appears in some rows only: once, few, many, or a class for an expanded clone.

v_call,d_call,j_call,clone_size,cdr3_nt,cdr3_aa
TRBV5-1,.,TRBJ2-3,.,TGCGCCAGCAGCTTGTCTCTCTCTAGCACAGATACGCAGTATTTT,CASSLSLSSTDTQYF
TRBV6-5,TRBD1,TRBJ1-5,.,TGTGCCAGCAGTTCTCAGGGGGGAAATCAGCCCCAGCATTTT,CASSSQGGNQPQHF
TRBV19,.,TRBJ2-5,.,TGTGCCAGTAGTATAGGGACTAGAGGGGGCCAAGAGACCCAGTACTTC,CASSIGTRGGQETQYF
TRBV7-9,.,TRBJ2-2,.,TGTGCCAGCAGCCCCAGACAGAACACCGGGGAGCTGTTTTTT,CASSPRQNTGELFF
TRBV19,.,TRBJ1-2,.,TGTGCCACCATCACCCCCAGGGAATTAGACTATGGCTACACCTTC,CATITPRELDYGYTF
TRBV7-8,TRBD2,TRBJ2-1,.,TGTGCCAGCAGCTCTCCGGGGGGAACCTACAATGAGCAGTTCTTC,CASSSPGGTYNEQFF
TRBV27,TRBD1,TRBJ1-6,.,TGTGCCAGCAGTAGATTACAGGGGAGCAATTCACCCCTCCACTTT,CASSRLQGSNSPLHF
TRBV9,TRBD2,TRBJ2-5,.,TGTGCCAGCAGCTTGTCGACTAGCGGGGAAGAGACCCAGTACTTC,CASSLSTSGEETQYF
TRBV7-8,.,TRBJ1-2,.,TGTGCCAGCAGCTCCCTTTGGGTTTATGGCTACACCTTC,CASSSLWVYGYTF
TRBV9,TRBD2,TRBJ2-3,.,TGTGCCAGCAGCGACTACGGGGGGGCTATAACAGATACGCAGTATTTT,CASSDYGGAITDTQYF
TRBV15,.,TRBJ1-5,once,TGTGCCACCAGCAGACAGAGCGGGAGCAATCAGCCCCAGCATTTT,CATSRQSGSNQPQHF
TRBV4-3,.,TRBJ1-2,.,TGCGCCAGCAGCCAAGTCGACAGGCCGCCGGGGACCTTC,CASSQVDRPPGTF
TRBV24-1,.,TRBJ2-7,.,TGTGCCACCAGTGATTCCTCCCACAGGCCGAACTACGAGCAGTACTTC,CATSDSSHRPNYEQYF
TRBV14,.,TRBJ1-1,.,TGTGCCAGCAGTTGGGGTATGAACACTGAAGCTTTCTTT,CASSWGMNTEAFF
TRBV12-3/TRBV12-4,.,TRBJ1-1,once,TGTGCCAGCAGTTTAAGCGAGGACGTCGGGGCTTTCTTT,CASSLSEDVGAFF
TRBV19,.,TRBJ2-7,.,TGTGCCAGTAGTCCCGCGCGAGGGGGGGACAGCGCCTACGAGCAGTACTTC,CASSPARGGDSAYEQYF
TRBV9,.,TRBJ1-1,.,TGTGCCAGCAGCGTAGCTAGCTTTGTCAACACTGAAGCTTTCTTT,CASSVASFVNTEAFF
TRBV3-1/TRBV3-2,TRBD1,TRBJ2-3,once,TGTGCCAGCAGCCAAACTTACAGGGGGATATCAGATACGCAGTATTTT,CASSQTYRGISDTQYF
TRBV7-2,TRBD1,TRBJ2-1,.,TGTGCCAGCAGCTTAGGATATGGGGACAGTGAGCAGTTCTTC,CASSLGYGDSEQFF
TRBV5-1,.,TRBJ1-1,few,TGCGCCAGCAGCTTGGGTACTGAAGCTTTCTTT,CASSLGTEAFF
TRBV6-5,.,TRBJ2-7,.,TGTGCCAGCAGTTACGGTACTGTCGGTGGGTACGAGCAGTACTTC,CASSYGTVGGYEQYF
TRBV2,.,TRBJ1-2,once,TGTGCCAGCAGTGAAGCGCTTCAGCGACAGGCCAGGGGCTACACCTTC,CASSEALQRQARGYTF
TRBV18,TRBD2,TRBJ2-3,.,TGTGCCAGCTCACAAAGAGCGGGGGGGACTAGCACAGATACGCAGTATTTT,CASSQRAGGTSTDTQYF
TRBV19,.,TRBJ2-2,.,TGTGCCAGTAGTATCCAGGGTATGGGGCTGTTTTTT,CASSIQGMGLFF
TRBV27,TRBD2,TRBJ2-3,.,TGTGCCAGCAGTCAAGGCCCGGGGGGGAGCGCAGATACGCAGTATTTT,CASSQGPGGSADTQYF
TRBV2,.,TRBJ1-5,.,TGTGCCAGCAGTGAGGGCCAGTCCAATCAGCCCCAGCATTTT,CASSEGQSNQPQHF
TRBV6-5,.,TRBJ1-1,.,TGTGCCAGCAGAGCCACAGGGAGGAGAAACACTGAAGCTTTCTTT,CASRATGRRNTEAFF
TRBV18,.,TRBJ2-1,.,TGTGCCAGCTCACCACAAGGGATCAATGAGCAGTTCTTC,CASSPQGINEQFF
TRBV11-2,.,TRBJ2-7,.,TGTGCCAGCAGTTATTTTAGGGGGGCCTACGAGCAGTACTTC,CASSYFRGAYEQYF
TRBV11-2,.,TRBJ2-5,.,TGTGCCAGCAGCTTAGCGGCAGGGGAGACAGAGACCCAGTACTTC,CASSLAAGETETQYF
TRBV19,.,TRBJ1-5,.,TGTGCCAGTAGTATTAGCATAAGGGGTAATCAGCCCCAGCATTTT,CASSISIRGNQPQHF
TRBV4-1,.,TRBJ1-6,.,TGCGCCAGCAGCCATACCTCTGGGGGGGTTGCTTCACCCCTCCACTTT,CASSHTSGGVASPLHF
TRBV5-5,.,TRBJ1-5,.,TGTGCCAGCAGCTTGGATAGGCTCAATCAGCCCCAGCATTTT,CASSLDRLNQPQHF
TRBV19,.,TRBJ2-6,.,TGTGCCAGAGTACCCCCCTCTGGGGGGGCAGGTGGGGCCAACGTCCTGACTTTC,CARVPPSGGAGGANVLTF
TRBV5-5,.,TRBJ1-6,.,TGTGCCAGCAGCACTCGTAGCGGACCCCTCCACTTT,CASSTRSGPLHF
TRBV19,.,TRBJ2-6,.,TGTGCCAGTAGGGTGTCAGGTGGGGCCAACGTCCTGACTTTC,CASRVSGGANVLTF
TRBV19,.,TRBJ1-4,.,TGTGCCAGTAGTATGAGCGCGGTACAAGCGGTTTTT,CASSMSAVQAVF
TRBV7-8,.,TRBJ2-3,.,TGTGCCAGCAGGAATCCGGGCACCACTAGCACAGATACGCAGTATTTT,CASRNPGTTSTDTQYF
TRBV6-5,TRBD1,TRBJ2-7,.,TGTGCCAGCAGTTACGAGACAGGGGGTGTTTACGAGCAGTACTTC,CASSYETGGVYEQYF
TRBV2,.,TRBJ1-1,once,TGTGCCAGCAGTGACTTTGGGTTGGCAGCAAACACTGAAGCTTTCTTT,CASSDFGLAANTEAFF
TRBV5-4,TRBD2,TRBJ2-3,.,TGTGCCAGCAGCAAGAGCGGGGGGGGATGGGATACGCAGTATTTT,CASSKSGGGWDTQYF
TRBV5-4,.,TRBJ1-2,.,TGTGCCAGCAGCTTGGGGTTTGGAGGCGAACCCTATGGCTACACCTTC,CASSLGFGGEPYGYTF
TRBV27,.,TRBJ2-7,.,TGTGCCAGCAGTTTCGCAGGGACTTACGAGCAGTACTTC,CASSFAGTYEQYF
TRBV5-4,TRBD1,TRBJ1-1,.,TGTGCCAGCAGCCGGGACAGGGGCTCTGGGAACACTGAAGCTTTCTTT,CASSRDRGSGNTEAFF
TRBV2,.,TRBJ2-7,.,TGTGCCAGCAGTGAAGGTGGGTTTCGAGACGGAGTCTACGAGCAGTACTTC,CASSEGGFRDGVYEQYF
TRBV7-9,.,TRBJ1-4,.,TGTGCCAGCAGCTTAAGGCCAGGGTCCCCTTCCGAAAAACTGTTTTTT,CASSLRPGSPSEKLFF
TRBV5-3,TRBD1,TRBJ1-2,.,TGTGCCAGAAGCTCTGGACAGGTCTATGGCTACACCTTC,CARSSGQVYGYTF
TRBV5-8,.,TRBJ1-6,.,TGTGCCAGCAGCTTACCCCCGGGCCCGGGACGGCCACCCCTCCACTTT,CASSLPPGPGRPPLHF
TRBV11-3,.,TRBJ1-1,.,TGTGCCAGCAGCTTAGATCCGCAGCGGAACACTGAAGCTTTCTTT,CASSLDPQRNTEAFF
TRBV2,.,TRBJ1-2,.,TGTGCAGAGGGGCAGGGCAACTATGGCTACACCTTC,CAEGQGNYGYTF
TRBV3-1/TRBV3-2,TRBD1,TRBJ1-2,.,TGTGCCAGCACCAGAAACGACAGGGACGGCTACACCTTC,CASTRNDRDGYTF